This T cell receptor (beta chain) was recorded in a study of blood T cell repertoires in COVID-19. The overall study: Some COVID-19 samples were acute and others convalescent; all came from the United States, Italy and Spain. From T cells, B-cell-depleted T cells, or PBMCs came the material, which was cDNA or gDNA.

This CDR3 has 15 amino acids. Per the germline V gene, CDR1 is SGHVS and CDR2 is FQNEAQ. V trimming: 5 bases; J trimming: 4 bases; junction bases outside the gene matches: 10. In the original workflow: Nucleated cell counts were estimated from reference gene primer amplification. Method: immunoSEQ multiplex PCR; TCRdb's copy keeps in-frame clones and lacks some. V and J calls and clone size are copied from that table; D and trimming were computed from the DNA. The data hold hundreds of thousands of clones, with 70% to 90% observed a single time. This chain connects TRBV7-8 to TRBJ2-5; TRBD1 matches 7 bases. The receptor's source is a young man with active or convalescent COVID-19. Sequenced material: peripheral blood. CDR3 sequence reads: CASSLDSGGRETQYF. CDR3 nucleotide sequence: TGTGCCAGCAGCCTGGACTCAGGGGGTAGAGAGACCCAGTACTTC.